This note documents a single T cell receptor beta chain sequence. These data come from a study of regulatory T cells in long-lasting Graves disease. This CDR3 has 16 residues. The germline gives CDR1 SNHLY, CDR2 FYNNEI. Trimming cost V 4 bases and J 6 bases, with 18 bases left between them. Researchers made TCR beta libraries by using iRepertoire HTBI primers and running Arm-PCR on CDR3 regions. TCRdb fed the multiplex PCR reads into MiXCR, producing one record per CDR3 protein. Of 200,000 to 250,000 distinct CDR3 sequences listed, 20% are singletons. Time point indicated: newly diagnosed GD, antithyroid drugs for less than 3 months. Isolated PBMC RNA provided the starting material for the TCR library.

This TCR was sampled from a female donor with Graves disease. Sequencing was performed on peripheral blood mononuclear cells (PBMCs), taken at new diagnosis, from a patient treated with antithyroid drugs. The rearrangement uses TRBV2 and TRBJ2-2; D gene ambiguous. CDR3 in DNA: TGTGCCAGCAGTGGCCTGAGAGGAACAAAGGCCGGGGAGCTGTTTTTT. Encoded protein: CASSGLRGTKAGELFF.